This TCR beta chain was captured in a study of human T cells and chemical hapten exposure. TCRdb reanalysed the RACE reads using MiXCR and keeps one entry per CDR3 protein. The sample holds under 300,000 distinct CDR3 sequences, more than 6.5% seen once. As to this clonotype: Its antigen remains unknown.

Study findings and constraints: Patch test score showed a positive correlation with PT1 expanded TCR counts. Compared with pre-sensitization or healthy control sets, expanded TCRs clustered more.

The time point denotes: pre-sensitization, week 0. Described treatment: therapeutic diphenylcyclopropenone sensitization with weekly scalp DPC. V dropped 4 bases and J dropped 4; count of bases not matched to a gene: 9. The CDR3 extends over 16 amino acids. Germline CDR1 reads SGHRS; CDR2 reads YFSETQ. The sequencing here drew on whole blood, taken in connection with sensitization to the hapten diphenylcyclopropenone (DPC). This sequence originates from a woman aged 40 to 50 with alopecia areata. Some clones in this sample may be carry-over from other donors' samples. The gene calls are TRBV5-1 and TRBJ2-3; 10 nucleotides agree with TRBD1. The CDR3 is CASSPGQGMFADTQYF. CDR3 bases: TGCGCCAGCAGCCCGGGACAGGGGATGTTTGCAGATACGCAGTATTTT.